The T cell receptor beta chain described here comes from a study of blood T cell repertoires in COVID-19 (dated by TCRdb to about 2020). Notes on the research overall: Collaborator samples came from the United States, Italy and Spain and covered acute and convalescent phases of COVID-19. The material from the prospective study consisted of cDNA or gDNA derived from T cells, B-cell-depleted T cells, or PBMCs. Subjects who had been exposed to COVID-19, were actively infected with it, or had recovered from it provided the deeply sampled blood TCRbeta repertoires that made up the dataset. A freely available public database, intended as a resource for researchers studying the immune response to SARS-CoV-2, is where the repertoires were released. Samples were obtained from the ongoing ImmuneRACE study (first 160 participants) and from over 1,000 subjects provided by 6 global collaborators. A de-identified subject ID, COVID-19 status, age in years and sex were almost always included in the sample metadata. Where available, HLA class I and class II types were obtained from metadata supplied by the sample provider rather than from assay-based typing. The research as a whole found: Clinical and demographic metadata were provided uncurated, with the amount varying by source and participant.

CDR3 length: 18 amino acids, cysteine to phenylalanine. CDR3 DNA only is kept here, 54 bases in frame from base 1. CDR1 ENHRY and CDR2 SYGVKD are derived from the germline V gene. Trimmed from V: 10 bases; trimmed from J: 0 bases; junction bases lacking a gene match: 12. A remark on this clone: No cognate antigen has been identified for it. Base qualities are not at hand, and no much larger clone is one base apart.

TCRbeta CDR3 regions were amplified from genomic DNA by means of the immunoSEQ Assay, a bias-controlled multiplex PCR. On the authors' methods: Within the assay, amplification of reference gene primers was used to estimate how many nucleated cells each sample contained. To quantify the absolute abundance of each unique TCRbeta CDR3 rearrangement, sequence reads were collapsed and filtered. For each sample, productive Simpson clonality was calculated as the square root of Simpson's diversity index across productive rearrangements. This is the immuneACCESS table as TCRdb keeps it, with only in-frame sequences that have V and J called. A part of the clones is gone; compared with another copy, unresolved V genes explain less than half, and the rest is unexplained. D and trimming were read from the DNA, whereas the V and J calls and clone size are those reported in that table. Recorded for this sample are 250,000 to 350,000 clones; approximately 92% of them occurred a single time. The ten largest clones represent 1.1% of the sample.

Participants in the prospective study were aged 18 to 89 years, lived in about two dozen United States geographic areas, and enrolled through a virtual design. Cohort assignment in the prospective study relied on participant-reported clinical history from a screening survey and a study questionnaire. Recovered participants in ImmuneRACE Cohort 3 were defined as having two consecutive negative NP/OP PCR tests, clearance from a healthcare professional, or resolution of symptoms. Each participant in the prospective study had whole blood, serum and a nasopharyngeal or oropharyngeal swab collected by mobile phlebotomists. Additional blood draws and questionnaires over an approximately two-month period could optionally be provided by prospective study participants. Blood samples from the prospective study were shipped frozen or at room temperature prior to DNA extraction.

Specimen: PBMCs or T cells enriched from blood (not recorded which). The sequence derives from a woman in her twenties or thirties who had recovered from COVID-19. Recombination joined TRBV10-3 with TRBJ2-6, with TRBD1 matching 10 junction bases. At the DNA level, the sequence is TGTGCCAGCAAACCACCGGGACAGGGGATCTCTGGGGCCAACGTCCTGACTTTC. This is translated as CASKPPGQGISGANVLTF.